The 28 T cell receptor beta chains listed next were all sequenced from one sample in a study of cytomegalovirus exposure and HLA in healthy donors (dated by TCRdb to the late 2010s). The library was made by the immunoSEQ multiplex PCR assay. A mixture of 60 forward primers for TCR Vbeta segments and 13 reverse primers for TCR Jbeta segments was used in the multiplex PCR. As stored in TCRdb, this immuneACCESS dataset retains in-frame rearrangements with V and J assigned. A fraction of the clones does not appear; measured against another copy, unresolved V genes explain less than half of the discrepancy, and the remainder lacks a known reason. The sample includes some 110,000 clones, with 70% to 80% observed a single time. The ten largest account for roughly 3.6% of the sample. Sample: PBMCs. Every receptor here comes from a man between 60 and 70 years old in good health and CMV-seronegative.

V usage is TRBV19 and J usage is TRBJ1-1, with 7 bases that match TRBD1. V dropped 4 bases and J dropped 1; count of bases not matched to a gene: 3. The CDR3 extends over 14 amino acids. The germline V gene encodes CDR1 LNHDA and CDR2 SQIVND (reference sequence). CDR3 bases: TGTGCCAGTAGTACTCAGGGGGGGAACACTGAAGCTTTCTTT. Protein: CASSTQGGNTEAFF.

This rearrangement joins TRBV27 to TRBJ2-2; TRBD1 agrees at 10 bases. Trimming took 4 bases from V and 1 from J; bases not matched to a gene: 3. This CDR3 comprises 16 residues. Germline CDR1 MNHEY, CDR2 SMNVEV (reference sequence). The CDR3 region is CASSSDRGRNTGELFF. In nucleotides, the CDR3 is TGTGCCAGCAGTTCCGACAGGGGGCGGAACACCGGGGAGCTGTTTTTT.

The chain uses TRBV9 and TRBJ2-5, with 7 bases lining up with TRBD2. Germline CDR1 and CDR2: SGDLS and YYNGEE. V shed 4 bases, J shed 2 bases, and the junction held 8 bases outside the gene matches. This CDR3 region has 15 residues. CDR3 amino acids: CASSTSLGGQETQYF. DNA for the CDR3: TGTGCCAGCAGCACGAGCCTGGGGGGGCAAGAGACCCAGTACTTC.

The chain employs TRBV7-2 and TRBJ2-1; 9 positions agree with TRBD2. V dropped 5 bases and J dropped 4; count of bases not matched to a gene: 6. Germline loops: CDR1 SGHTA, CDR2 FQGNSA. The CDR3 is 15 amino acids. Here the CDR3 reads CASSILAGPYNEQFF. In DNA form, the CDR3 reads TGTGCCAGCAGCATCCTAGCGGGGCCTTACAATGAGCAGTTCTTC.

The table lists this clone with a count of one. The V gene is TRBV9, the J gene TRBJ1-1, with TRBD1 matching 10 bases. The CDR3 has 20 residues. V shed 0 bases and J 1 base; nucleotides not matched to a gene: 15. Germline values: CDR1 SGDLS, CDR2 YYNGEE. This CDR3 reads CASSVGLPWRQGAKNTEAFF. CDR3 DNA sequence: TGTGCCAGCAGCGTAGGCCTTCCGTGGAGACAGGGGGCAAAGAACACTGAAGCTTTCTTT. Combining the CDR3 with reference TRBV9 and TRBJ1-1 gives the whole variable domain DSGVTQTPKHLITATGQRVTLRCSPRSGDLSVYWYQQSLDQGLQFLIQYYNGEERAKGNILERFSAQQFPDLHSELNLSSLELGDSALYFCASSVGLPWRQGAKNTEAFFGQGTRLTVV.

The rearrangement uses TRBV5-6 and TRBJ2-1, with a weak D call TRBD2 (5 bases). The CDR3 totals 15 residues. Germline lookup yields CDR1 SGHDT and CDR2 YYEEEE. V gave up 3 bases and J gave up 7 bases, with 17 bases separating them. The CDR3 coding sequence is TGTGCCAGCAGCTGGAGGCAGAAATTCGGTAATGAGCAGTTCTTC. It is translated as CASSWRQKFGNEQFF.

The chain employs TRBV5-6 and TRBJ1-2; 8 bases agree with TRBD1. V lost 0 bases, J lost 8 bases, and 12 bases stayed unmatched. Germline CDR1 SGHDT, CDR2 YYEEEE. The CDR3 extends over 16 amino acids. CDR3 coding DNA: TGTGCCAGCAGCTTGGGGTCGACAGGGGCCCGGAGGGGCTACACCTTC. Translating it yields CASSLGSTGARRGYTF.

This rearrangement joins TRBV7-9 to TRBJ1-4, with D maybe TRBD1 (5 bases). Germline CDR1 and CDR2: SEHNR and FQNEAQ (reference sequence). CDR3 length: 15 amino acids. Trimming removed 3 bases at V and 7 bases at J, with 15 bases between. This chain's CDR3 is CASSFASDSLEKLFF. As DNA, the CDR3 is TGTGCCAGCAGCTTCGCGTCTGACAGCCTTGAAAAACTGTTTTTT.

The rearrangement links TRBV28 to TRBJ1-2; 7 positions match TRBD1. Germline CDR1 and CDR2: MDHEN and SYDVKM. Trimming took 4 bases from V and 7 from J; bases not matched to a gene: 12. The CDR3 runs 15 residues. The CDR3 coding sequence is TGTGCCAGCAGTTCCACCTCCGGGACAGTTACTGGCTACACCTTC. Protein sequence: CASSSTSGTVTGYTF.

The V gene is TRBV7-2, the J gene TRBJ1-2; D may be TRBD1 (6 bases). Per germline, CDR1 SGHTA and CDR2 FQGNSA. V was cut by 0 bases and J by 8 bases, with 10 bases left in between. The CDR3 length is 13 residues. In DNA, the CDR3 is TGTGCCAGCAGCTTAGCGGGGGCTCAAGGCTACACCTTC. It specifies CASSLAGAQGYTF.

V usage is TRBV7-7 and J usage is TRBJ1-1; D gene unclear. Between the trimmed V and J ends, which lost 2 bases and 4 bases, there was a span of 8 bases. Germline V gene lookup returns CDR1 SSHAT and CDR2 FNYEAQ (reference sequence). This CDR3 has 13 amino acids. CDR3 sequence reads: CASSLTESTEAFF. The CDR3 DNA reads as TGTGCCAGCAGCTTAACGGAGAGCACTGAAGCTTTCTTT.

This rearrangement joins TRBV25-1 to TRBJ2-3; D remains unclear. V was pared by 8 bases and J by 6 bases, with 9 bases between. The CDR3 spans 11 residues. Germline CDR1 is MGHDK and CDR2 is SYGVNS. The CDR3 protein is CASSLTDTQYF. The DNA for the CDR3 is TGTGCCAGCTCCCTAACTGATACGCAGTATTTT.

The V gene is TRBV2, the J gene TRBJ1-1; tentative D call: TRBD1 (6 bases). The CDR3 length is 14 residues. V lost 6 bases and J lost 3, with 14 bases in between. Germline-derived CDR1 and CDR2 are SNHLY and FYNNEI. The CDR3: CASRPYRDDTEAFF. The DNA of the CDR3 is TGTGCCAGCAGGCCCTACAGGGACGACACTGAAGCTTTCTTT.

This clone was detected only a few times. V and J are TRBV5-1 and TRBJ1-4; perhaps TRBD1 as D (5 bases). The V end lost 0 bases, the J end lost 4 bases, and 7 bases lay between the germline ends. CDR1 and CDR2 (germline): SGHRS, YFSETQ. CDR3 length equals 14 residues. The CDR3 bases are TGCGCCAGCAGCTTGGGTGACAGTAATGAAAAACTGTTTTTT. As protein: CASSLGDSNEKLFF.

With respect to this clone: This specimen includes other DNA sequences encoding the same CDR3. The genes are TRBV5-4 and TRBJ2-7; 10 bases are a match to TRBD1. Germline loops: CDR1 SGHNT, CDR2 YYREEE (reference sequence). CDR3 length: 14 amino acids. V was pared by 1 base and J by 4 bases, with 2 bases of the junction left unmatched. Here the CDR3 reads CASSLRQGAYEQYF. The CDR3 DNA is TGTGCCAGCAGCTTGAGACAGGGGGCGTACGAGCAGTACTTC.

This chain uses TRBV11-2 with TRBJ2-7; D is uncertain. V lost 0 bases, J lost 6 bases, and 12 bases lay in between. From germline, CDR1 is SGHAT and CDR2 FQNNGV. The CDR3 extends over 14 amino acids. CDR3 DNA sequence: TGTGCCAGCAGCTTAGATTTTACATCTGGCGAGCAGTACTTC. Encoded protein: CASSLDFTSGEQYF.

The chain joins TRBV9 to TRBJ2-3; D might be TRBD2 (7 bases). Germline loops: CDR1 SGDLS, CDR2 YYNGEE. This CDR3 has 14 amino acids. V shed 3 bases and J shed 1 base, with 9 bases lying between them. CDR3 sequence (DNA): TGTGCCAGCAGCGGGGGGGGCGGCACAGATACGCAGTATTTT. Protein: CASSGGGGTDTQYF.

The DNA of the CDR3 is TGTGCCAGCAGCCAACATACTAGCGGGGGTTACAATGAGCAGTTCTTC. Encoded protein: CASSQHTSGGYNEQFF. The chain uses TRBV16 and TRBJ2-1; TRBD2 matches at 11 bases. CDR3 size: 16 residues. V lost 2 bases, J lost 4 bases, and 4 bases stayed unmatched. Germline V gives CDR1 KGHSY, CDR2 FQNENV.

In its sample, this clone was seen once. V gene TRBV7-9 combines with J gene TRBJ1-1, with TRBD1 matching over 7 bases. The CDR3 contains 16 residues. The trim removed 0 bases at V and 5 bases at J, leaving 9 bases unmatched. Germline CDR1 is SEHNR and CDR2 is FQNEAQ (reference sequence). The CDR3 region has the DNA TGTGCCAGCAGCTTAGCGTCGGCAGGGGGGCTTACTGAAGCTTTCTTT. It translates to CASSLASAGGLTEAFF.

The chain recombines TRBV11-2 with TRBJ1-2; tentative D call: TRBD1 (5 bases). The CDR3 spans 13 residues. Trimming took 3 bases from V and 7 from J, leaving 12 bases between them. Germline loops: CDR1 SGHAT, CDR2 FQNNGV. The CDR3 region is CASSLSGLGGYTF. The CDR3 DNA follows: TGTGCCAGCAGCTTGTCGGGACTGGGTGGCTACACCTTC.

The chain joins TRBV7-2 to TRBJ2-2; TRBD1 aligns across 9 bases. The trim removed 6 bases at V and 5 bases at J, leaving 7 bases unmatched. The germline gives CDR1 SGHTA, CDR2 FQGNSA. CDR3 length equals 15 residues. The CDR3 protein is CASSGQGWRTGELFF. CDR3 DNA: TGTGCCAGCAGTGGACAGGGGTGGAGGACCGGGGAGCTGTTTTTT.

V usage is TRBV5-1 and J usage is TRBJ2-2; tentative D call: TRBD1 (6 bases). V was clipped by 3 bases and J by 3 bases, with 15 bases between them. Germline V gene lookup returns CDR1 SGHRS and CDR2 YFSETQ. The CDR3 spans 16 residues. CDR3 residues: CASSSGTLADTGELFF. CDR3 DNA: TGCGCCAGCAGCTCGGGGACACTGGCGGACACCGGGGAGCTGTTTTTT.

This chain joins TRBV28 and TRBJ1-2; TRBD1 matches 9 bases. The length of the CDR3 is 17 residues. Germline V gives CDR1 MDHEN, CDR2 SYDVKM. V shed 1 base and J 3 bases; nucleotides not matched to a gene: 9. For the CDR3, the DNA is TGTGCCAGCAGTTTATCCCCCCCGGGACAGGGACACTATGGCTACACCTTC. Translation gives CASSLSPPGQGHYGYTF.

V gene TRBV7-2 combines with J gene TRBJ2-1; 11 positions match TRBD2. Germline-derived CDR1 and CDR2 are SGHTA and FQGNSA. The CDR3 spans 19 residues. V lost 1 base and J lost 2; bases outside the gene matches: 10. The CDR3 DNA follows: TGTGCCAGCAGCTTAGGGGGTGGACTAGCGGGTTACCCCTACAATGAGCAGTTCTTC. It specifies CASSLGGGLAGYPYNEQFF.

The J gene is TRBJ2-7, the V gene TRBV28; TRBD2 is a possible D gene (6 bases). CDR3 length equals 15 residues. Germline assignment: CDR1 MDHEN and CDR2 SYDVKM. Trimming left V 6 bases short and J 4 bases short, with 19 bases between. Here the CDR3 reads CASRGLGGVGYEQYV. CDR3 bases: TGTGCCAGCAGGGGCCTCGGCGGGGTAGGGTACGAGCAGTACGTC.

The chain recombines TRBV9 with TRBJ2-5; perhaps TRBD1 as D (8 bases). The germline gives CDR1 SGDLS, CDR2 YYNGEE. The CDR3 runs to 14 residues. Trimming cost V 3 bases and J 5 bases, with 14 bases left between them. As DNA, the CDR3 is TGTGCCAGCAGCGCTACAGGGGGAGGGGAGACCCAGTACTTC. This translates into CASSATGGGETQYF.

The V gene is TRBV29-1, the J gene TRBJ1-2, with TRBD1 matching over 7 bases. Germline V gives CDR1 SQVTM, CDR2 ANQGSEA. The CDR3 has 12 residues. The V and J ends lost 7 bases and 2 bases, in that order; junction bases with no gene match: 4. CDR3 region: CSARTGNYGYTF. For the CDR3, the DNA is TGCAGCGCCAGGACAGGCAACTATGGCTACACCTTC.

The CDR3 spells CASRYDRGRHSPLHF. The DNA of the CDR3 is TGTGCCAGCAGATATGACAGGGGCAGACATTCACCCCTCCACTTT. The J gene is TRBJ1-6, the V gene TRBV6-5; 8 bases match TRBD1. Germline CDR1 is MNHEY and CDR2 is SVGAGI. This CDR3 is built from 15 residues. The V and J ends lost 6 bases and 8 bases, in that order; junction bases with no gene match: 9.